This is a list of T cell receptor beta chains from one sample in a study of T cell responses to AZD1222 COVID-19 vaccine. Some clones are missing from TCRdb's copy, which holds only in-frame ones; the method was immunoSEQ multiplex PCR. The sample yields tens of thousands of clones, about four fifths seen once. Material: peripheral blood, obtained 28 days after the second dose of the MenACWY control vaccine. The receptor source for this set is an adult who received the MenACWY meningococcal vaccine as a control. CDR3s include the opening cysteine and the closing phenylalanine or tryptophan. A D gene is named only where the DNA matches it firmly. Size values are once, few and many counts, or a class for expanded clones, and some rows have none.

d_gene	j_gene	v_gene	abundance	CDR3nt	CDR3aa
TRBD2	TRBJ2-1	TRBV2	.	TGTGCCAGCAGTGACAGGACTAGCGACAATGAGCAGTTCTTC	CASSDRTSDNEQFF
.	TRBJ2-2	TRBV4-2	.	TGTGCCAGCAGCCGCGGACTGGAAACCGGGGAGCTGTTTTTT	CASSRGLETGELFF
.	TRBJ1-5	TRBV10-3	.	TGTGCCATCAGCTGGGACGGGTATAGCAATCAGCCCCAGCATTTT	CAISWDGYSNQPQHF
TRBD2	TRBJ2-3	TRBV6-4	medium-sized	TGTGCCAGCAGTGACTCTAGCGGGGGGGCAGATACGCAGTATTTT	CASSDSSGGADTQYF
.	TRBJ2-1	TRBV7-9	.	TGTGCCAGCAGTCCCACGGCGGGGCAGGGGGACAATGAGCAGTTCTTC	CASSPTAGQGDNEQFF
.	TRBJ1-1	TRBV7-2	.	TGTGCCAGCAAGAGAGAGAGCGAGGTTACTGAAGCTTTCTTT	CASKRESEVTEAFF
.	TRBJ2-2	TRBV5-4	medium-sized	TGTGCCAGCAGCAACCTAACTAGTACCGGGGAGCTGTTTTTT	CASSNLTSTGELFF
.	TRBJ1-2	TRBV7-9	.	TGTGCCAGCAGCTCTTTCCCTAGGGGACCCAACTATGGCTACACCTTC	CASSSFPRGPNYGYTF
.	TRBJ1-2	TRBV2	.	TGTGCCAGCTCTATTGACAGATCCTATGGCTACACCTTC	CASSIDRSYGYTF
.	TRBJ2-7	TRBV7-8	.	TGTGCCAGCAGCCGAGACACGACCACCTCCTACGAGCAGTACTTC	CASSRDTTTSYEQYF
TRBD2	TRBJ2-1	TRBV27	once	TGTGCCAGCAGACTAGCGGGAGGGTATGAGCAGTTCTTC	CASRLAGGYEQFF
.	TRBJ1-6	TRBV25-1	.	TGTGCCAGCAGTACGGGGGGATATAATTCACCCCTCCACTTT	CASSTGGYNSPLHF
TRBD1	TRBJ2-2	TRBV7-6	.	TGTGCCAGCAGCCCCAGGGGGCGTGGCACCGGGGAGCTGTTTTTT	CASSPRGRGTGELFF
.	TRBJ1-2	TRBV30	.	TGTGCCTGGAGTGTCTCGTTGAACTATGGCTACACCTTC	CAWSVSLNYGYTF
.	TRBJ2-2	TRBV5-1	.	TGCGCCAGCAGTTTTTCAGGGAACACCGGGGAGCTGTTTTTT	CASSFSGNTGELFF
TRBD1	TRBJ2-7	TRBV9	.	TGTGCCAGCAGCGTAGACCAGGGGGTTTACGAGCAGTACTTC	CASSVDQGVYEQYF
TRBD1	TRBJ2-3	TRBV3-1/TRBV3-2	once	TGTGCCAGCAGCCAAGAGGGGGGACAGGGGGCTTATACGCAGTATTTT	CASSQEGGQGAYTQYF
.	TRBJ2-1	TRBV3-1/TRBV3-2	.	TGTGCCAGCAGCCAAGGTGTGCGTCTTGGACTTGACAATGAGCAGTTCTTC	CASSQGVRLGLDNEQFF
.	TRBJ1-5	TRBV6-5	once	TGTGCCAGCAGCCGCACAGATAGCAATCAGCCCCAGCATTTT	CASSRTDSNQPQHF
.	TRBJ1-2	TRBV5-1	.	TGCGCCAGCAGCCCCCCGGGGCAGAACTATGGCTACACCTTC	CASSPPGQNYGYTF
.	TRBJ2-2	TRBV30	.	TGTGCCCAACTCGGGGGCCTGGGGTCCGGGGAGCTGTTTTTT	CAQLGGLGSGELFF
TRBD1	TRBJ1-4	TRBV6-5	.	TGTGCTACCTCGGACAGGATAAATGAAAAACTGTTTTTT	CATSDRINEKLFF
TRBD1	TRBJ1-5	TRBV18	.	TGTGCCAGCTCACACGGACAGGGGAAGGAGATCCGGCCCCAGCATTTT	CASSHGQGKEIRPQHF
.	TRBJ1-2	TRBV27	.	TGTGCCAGCAGTTTATTGGCCGGAGCTAACTATGGCTACACCTTC	CASSLLAGANYGYTF
.	TRBJ1-1	TRBV7-9	once	TGTGCCAGCAGCTTCAGTCGGTCCACTGAAGCTTTCTTT	CASSFSRSTEAFF
.	TRBJ2-3	TRBV6-5	.	TGTGCCAGCAGTTACTCTCTATTCACAGATACGCAGTATTTT	CASSYSLFTDTQYF
.	TRBJ1-5	TRBV5-1	.	TGCGCCAGCAGCTTACACAGCGGGCCCAATCAGCCCCAGCATTTT	CASSLHSGPNQPQHF